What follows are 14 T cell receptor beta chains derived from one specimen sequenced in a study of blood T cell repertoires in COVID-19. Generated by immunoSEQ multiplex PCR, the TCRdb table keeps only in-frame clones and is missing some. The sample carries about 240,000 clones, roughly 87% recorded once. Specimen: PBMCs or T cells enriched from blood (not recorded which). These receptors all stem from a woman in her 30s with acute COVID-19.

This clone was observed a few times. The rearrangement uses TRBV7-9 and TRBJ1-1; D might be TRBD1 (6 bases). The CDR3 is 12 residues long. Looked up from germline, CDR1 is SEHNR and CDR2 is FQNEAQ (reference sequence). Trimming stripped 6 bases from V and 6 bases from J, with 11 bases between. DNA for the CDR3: TGTGCCAGCAGTTCACAGGGATCTGAAGCTTTCTTT. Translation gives CASSSQGSEAFF.

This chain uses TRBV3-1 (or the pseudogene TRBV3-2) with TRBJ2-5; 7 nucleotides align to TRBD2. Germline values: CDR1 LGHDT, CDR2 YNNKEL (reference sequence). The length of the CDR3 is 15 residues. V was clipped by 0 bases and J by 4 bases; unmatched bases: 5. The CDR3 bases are TGTGCCAGCAGCCAAGAGTCCGGACTAGTAGAGACCCAGTACTTC. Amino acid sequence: CASSQESGLVETQYF.

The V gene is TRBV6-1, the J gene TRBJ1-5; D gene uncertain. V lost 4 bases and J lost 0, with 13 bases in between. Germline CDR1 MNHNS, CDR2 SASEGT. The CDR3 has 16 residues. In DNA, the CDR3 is TGTGCCAGCAGTGTACTGGATAACAGTAGCAATCAGCCCCAGCATTTT. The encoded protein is CASSVLDNSSNQPQHF.

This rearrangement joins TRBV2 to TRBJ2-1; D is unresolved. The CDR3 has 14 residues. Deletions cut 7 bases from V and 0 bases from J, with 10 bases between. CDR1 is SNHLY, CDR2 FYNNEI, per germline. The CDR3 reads CASKLTSSYNEQFF. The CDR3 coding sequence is TGTGCCAGCAAACTAACGAGCTCCTACAATGAGCAGTTCTTC.

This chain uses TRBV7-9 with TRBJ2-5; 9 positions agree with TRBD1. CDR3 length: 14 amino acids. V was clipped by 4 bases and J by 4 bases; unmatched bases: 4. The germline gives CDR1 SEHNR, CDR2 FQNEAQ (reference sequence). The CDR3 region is CASSSDRGVETQYF. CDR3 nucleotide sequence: TGTGCCAGCAGCTCAGACAGGGGGGTAGAGACCCAGTACTTC.

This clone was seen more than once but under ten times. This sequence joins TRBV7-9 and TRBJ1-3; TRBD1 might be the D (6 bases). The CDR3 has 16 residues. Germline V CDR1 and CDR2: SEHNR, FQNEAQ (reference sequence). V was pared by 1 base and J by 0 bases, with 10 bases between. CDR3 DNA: TGTGCCAGCAGCTTAGTCCGAGGGGGCTCTGGAAACACCATATATTTT. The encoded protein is CASSLVRGGSGNTIYF. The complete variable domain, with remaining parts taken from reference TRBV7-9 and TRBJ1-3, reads DTGVSQNPRHKITKRGQNVTFRCDPISEHNRLYWYRQTLGQGPEFLTYFQNEAQLEKSRLLSDRFSAERPKGSFSTLEIQRTEQGDSAMYLCASSLVRGGSGNTIYFGEGSWLTVV.

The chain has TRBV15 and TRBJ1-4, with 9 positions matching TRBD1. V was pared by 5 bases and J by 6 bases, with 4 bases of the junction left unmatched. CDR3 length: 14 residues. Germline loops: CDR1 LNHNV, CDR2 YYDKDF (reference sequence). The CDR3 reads CATSLDRGDEKLFF. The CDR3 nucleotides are TGTGCCACCAGCCTGGACAGGGGTGATGAAAAACTGTTTTTT.

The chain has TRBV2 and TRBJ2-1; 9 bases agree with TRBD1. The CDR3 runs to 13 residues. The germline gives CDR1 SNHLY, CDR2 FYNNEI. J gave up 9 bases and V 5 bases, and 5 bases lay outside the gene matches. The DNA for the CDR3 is TGTGCCAGCAGTTCTACGACAGGGGGTGAGCAGTTCTTC. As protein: CASSSTTGGEQFF.

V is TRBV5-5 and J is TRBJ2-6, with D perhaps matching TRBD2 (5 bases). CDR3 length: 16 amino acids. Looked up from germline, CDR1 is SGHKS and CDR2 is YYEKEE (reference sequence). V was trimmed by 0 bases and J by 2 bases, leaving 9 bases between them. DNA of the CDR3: TGTGCCAGCAGCTTGGCGGGGTTTACTGGGGCCAACGTCCTGACTTTC. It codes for CASSLAGFTGANVLTF.

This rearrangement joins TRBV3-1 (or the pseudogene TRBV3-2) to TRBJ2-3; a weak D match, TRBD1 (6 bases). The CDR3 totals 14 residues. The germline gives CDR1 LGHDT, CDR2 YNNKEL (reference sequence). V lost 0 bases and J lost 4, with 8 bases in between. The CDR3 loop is CASSQEPGADTQYF. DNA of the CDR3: TGTGCCAGCAGCCAAGAGCCAGGGGCAGATACGCAGTATTTT.

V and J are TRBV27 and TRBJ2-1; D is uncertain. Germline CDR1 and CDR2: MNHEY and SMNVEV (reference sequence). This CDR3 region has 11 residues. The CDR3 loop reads CVVSSYNEQFF. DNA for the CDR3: TGTGTCGTGAGCTCCTACAATGAGCAGTTCTTC.

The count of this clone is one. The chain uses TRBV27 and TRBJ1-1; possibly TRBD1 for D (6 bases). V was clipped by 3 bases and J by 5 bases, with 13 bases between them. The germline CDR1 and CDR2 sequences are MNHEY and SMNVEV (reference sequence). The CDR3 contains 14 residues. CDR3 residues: CASSFGQGITEAFF. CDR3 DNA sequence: TGTGCCAGCAGTTTTGGTCAGGGGATTACTGAAGCTTTCTTT.

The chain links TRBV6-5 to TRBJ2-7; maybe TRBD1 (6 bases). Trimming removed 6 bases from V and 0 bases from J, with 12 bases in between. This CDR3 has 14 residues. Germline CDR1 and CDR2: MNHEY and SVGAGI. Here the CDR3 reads CASSLDRSSYEQYF. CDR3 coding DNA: TGTGCCAGCAGCCTAGACAGGAGCTCCTACGAGCAGTACTTC.

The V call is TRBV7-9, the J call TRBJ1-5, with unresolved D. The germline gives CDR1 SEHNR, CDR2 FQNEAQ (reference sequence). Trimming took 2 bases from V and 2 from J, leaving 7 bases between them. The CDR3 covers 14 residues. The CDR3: CASSLSGGNQPQHF. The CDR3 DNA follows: TGTGCCAGCAGCTTATCCGGGGGCAATCAGCCCCAGCATTTT. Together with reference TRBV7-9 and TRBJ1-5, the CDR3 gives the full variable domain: DTGVSQNPRHKITKRGQNVTFRCDPISEHNRLYWYRQTLGQGPEFLTYFQNEAQLEKSRLLSDRFSAERPKGSFSTLEIQRTEQGDSAMYLCASSLSGGNQPQHFGDGTRLSIL.